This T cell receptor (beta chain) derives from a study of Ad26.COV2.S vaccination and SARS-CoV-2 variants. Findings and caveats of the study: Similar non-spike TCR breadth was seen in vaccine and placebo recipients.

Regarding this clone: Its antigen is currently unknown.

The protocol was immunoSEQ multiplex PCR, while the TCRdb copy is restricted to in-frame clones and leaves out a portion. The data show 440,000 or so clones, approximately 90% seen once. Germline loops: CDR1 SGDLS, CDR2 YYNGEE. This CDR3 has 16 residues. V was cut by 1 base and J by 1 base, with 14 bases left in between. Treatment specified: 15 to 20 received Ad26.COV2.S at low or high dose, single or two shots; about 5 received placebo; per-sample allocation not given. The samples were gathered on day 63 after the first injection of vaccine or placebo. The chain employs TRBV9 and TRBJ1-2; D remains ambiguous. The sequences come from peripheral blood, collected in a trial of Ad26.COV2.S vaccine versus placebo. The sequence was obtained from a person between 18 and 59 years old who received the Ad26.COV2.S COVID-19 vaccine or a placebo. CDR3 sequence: CASSVTPYAFNYGYTF. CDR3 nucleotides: TGTGCCAGCAGCGTAACCCCCTACGCCTTTAACTATGGCTACACCTTC.